One T cell receptor (beta chain) is described in this entry. The entry originates in a study of blood T cell repertoires in COVID-19. Turning to the study itself: There were acute and convalescent COVID-19 samples, and they came from the United States, Italy and Spain. From T cells, B-cell-depleted T cells, or PBMCs came the material, which was cDNA or gDNA.

Germline assignment: CDR1 SGHTA and CDR2 FQGNSA. V was pared by 5 bases and J by 0 bases, with 6 bases of the junction left unmatched. The CDR3 covers 18 residues. Under the authors' procedure: How many nucleated cells were present was estimated from reference gene primer amplification. Sequencing used immunoSEQ multiplex PCR; TCRdb keeps in-frame clones, though not all of them. V, J and clone size were drawn from that table, and D and trimming were deduced from the DNA. The sample contains 90,000 to 110,000 clones, approximately 84% of which appear only once. Specimen: peripheral blood. The genes are TRBV7-2 and TRBJ2-3; 15 positions agree with TRBD2. The sequence was obtained from a woman between 50 and 59 years old with acute or convalescent COVID-19. CDR3 bases: TGTGCCAGCAGCCCAGGACTAGCGGGGGGGCCTAGCACAGATACGCAGTATTTT. The encoded protein is CASSPGLAGGPSTDTQYF.